This is a list of T cell receptor beta chains from one sample in a study of shared T cell receptors in the human thymus. TCRdb's copy holds only in-frame clones and misses some; the assay was immunoSEQ multiplex PCR. This sample has approximately 580,000 clones; more than 75% occur once, and the top ten carry about 0.013%. The same data also contributed to another study, on human thymus T cells.

The sequenced material came from thymocytes. The receptors stem from a boy younger than two with a congenital heart defect. CDR3s include the opening cysteine and the closing phenylalanine or tryptophan. A D gene is named only where the DNA matches it firmly. Expanded clones are given a class, and other clones once, few, many or no size at all.

cdr3_nt,cdr3_aa,clone_size,j_call,d_call,v_call
TGTGCCAGCAGTGAAGGTGTCTTGACAGGGGGTGCAGATACGCAGTATTTT,CASSEGVLTGGADTQYF,-,TRBJ2-3,TRBD1,TRBV6-1
TGTGCCAGCAGTGAGCCTAGCCGAAGCAGAAACATTCAGTACTTC,CASSEPSRSRNIQYF,few,TRBJ2-4,-,TRBV2
TGTGCCAGCAGCCGCGGGGGAGACACCGGGGAGCTGTTTTTT,CASSRGGDTGELFF,-,TRBJ2-2,TRBD2,TRBV7-6
TGTGCCAGCAGTGAACGGAGGGAGCAGTACTTC,CASSERREQYF,-,TRBJ2-7,-,TRBV2
TGCGCCAGCACCAAGCGGGGAGGAGCTAATGAAAAACTGTTTTTT,CASTKRGGANEKLFF,-,TRBJ1-4,-,TRBV4-3
TGCGCCAGCAGCTTGGACACTAGCCCCGGATACAATGAGCAGTTCTTC,CASSLDTSPGYNEQFF,once,TRBJ2-1,-,TRBV5-1
TGTGCCAGCAGTCGAGGACTAGCGGGAGATCCCTACGAGCAGTACTTC,CASSRGLAGDPYEQYF,-,TRBJ2-7,TRBD2,TRBV2
TGTGCCAGCAGCGCCCGGCCGGGACAGGGATACAATGAGCAGTTCTTC,CASSARPGQGYNEQFF,-,TRBJ2-1,TRBD1,TRBV9
TGTGCCAGCAGTGAACTCCGACTAGCGGGAGCCTACGAGCAGTACTTC,CASSELRLAGAYEQYF,-,TRBJ2-7,TRBD2,TRBV2
TGCGCCAGCAGCTTGAGGCCGGGGACAGGGCCCTCGGATACGCAGTATTTT,CASSLRPGTGPSDTQYF,-,TRBJ2-3,TRBD1,TRBV5-1
TGTGCCAGCAGCCTCAGTGGGACACTGAACACTGAAGCTTTCTTT,CASSLSGTLNTEAFF,-,TRBJ1-1,-,TRBV9
TGTGCCAGCAGTTTATTGCCCATAGACCGGCACAGGGCACACGAGCAGTACTTC,CASSLLPIDRHRAHEQYF,-,TRBJ2-7,-,TRBV27
TGTGCCAGCAGCCATGCGGGACAGGGCTCCTACGAGCAGTACTTC,CASSHAGQGSYEQYF,-,TRBJ2-7,TRBD1,TRBV7-8
TGTGCCAGCAGTTACACGGGTAGCTCCTACAATGAGCAGTTCTTC,CASSYTGSSYNEQFF,-,TRBJ2-1,-,TRBV6-5
TGTGCCAGCAGCTTGGGGGACAGGGGGCTCCAAGAGACCCAGTACTTC,CASSLGDRGLQETQYF,-,TRBJ2-5,TRBD1,TRBV5-5
TGTGCCAGCAGTGAGCGGGGAGCGGGGCCCCAGCATTTT,CASSERGAGPQHF,-,TRBJ1-5,-,TRBV2
TGTGCCAGCACCCGGCCAGGGAATGGCTACACCTTC,CASTRPGNGYTF,-,TRBJ1-2,-,TRBV6-5
TGTGCCAGCAGTTTATACGGTAGCGGGATCGCCTACAATGAGCAGTTCTTC,CASSLYGSGIAYNEQFF,-,TRBJ2-1,TRBD2,TRBV27
TGCGCCAGCAGCCAAGTAATAGGGGACAGGGGCCACGAGCAGTACTTC,CASSQVIGDRGHEQYF,-,TRBJ2-7,TRBD1,TRBV4-3
TGTGCCAGCAGTTACGGGACAGGTCCTTCCTACGAGCAGTACTTC,CASSYGTGPSYEQYF,-,TRBJ2-7,TRBD1,TRBV6-5
TGCGCCAGCAGGCGTATACCGGGACTTGAATCTAGCACAGATACGCAGTATTTT,CASRRIPGLESSTDTQYF,-,TRBJ2-3,-,TRBV10-2
TGCGCCAGCAGCTTCGGGGTGAGCGGGAGGCCCTACGAGCAGTACTTC,CASSFGVSGRPYEQYF,-,TRBJ2-7,TRBD2,TRBV5-1
TGCAGCGTTGACTCTAGCTTGGGTGGTGAGCAGTTCTTC,CSVDSSLGGEQFF,once,TRBJ2-1,-,TRBV29-1
TGTGCCAGCAGCCCGGCGAGGGTGGTCACAGATACGCAGTATTTT,CASSPARVVTDTQYF,-,TRBJ2-3,-,TRBV5-4
TGTGCCAGCTCACGCGGGGGCACAGATACGCAGTATTTT,CASSRGGTDTQYF,-,TRBJ2-3,-,TRBV18
TGTGCCAGCAGTTACTCCTTGGACAGGGACCTTTATGGCTACACCTTC,CASSYSLDRDLYGYTF,-,TRBJ1-2,TRBD1,TRBV6-5
TGCAGCGTTGTTTTCCGGGGAAATGATGGCTACACCTTC,CSVVFRGNDGYTF,few,TRBJ1-2,-,TRBV29-1
TGTGCCAGCATCCCCCGGGACAGGCGTTTAGAAGCTTTCTTT,CASIPRDRRLEAFF,-,TRBJ1-1,TRBD1,TRBV28
TGTGCCAGCAGCATCAGACAGGGGAAGTTCAGTCTCACTGAAGCTTTCTTT,CASSIRQGKFSLTEAFF,-,TRBJ1-1,TRBD1,TRBV5-6